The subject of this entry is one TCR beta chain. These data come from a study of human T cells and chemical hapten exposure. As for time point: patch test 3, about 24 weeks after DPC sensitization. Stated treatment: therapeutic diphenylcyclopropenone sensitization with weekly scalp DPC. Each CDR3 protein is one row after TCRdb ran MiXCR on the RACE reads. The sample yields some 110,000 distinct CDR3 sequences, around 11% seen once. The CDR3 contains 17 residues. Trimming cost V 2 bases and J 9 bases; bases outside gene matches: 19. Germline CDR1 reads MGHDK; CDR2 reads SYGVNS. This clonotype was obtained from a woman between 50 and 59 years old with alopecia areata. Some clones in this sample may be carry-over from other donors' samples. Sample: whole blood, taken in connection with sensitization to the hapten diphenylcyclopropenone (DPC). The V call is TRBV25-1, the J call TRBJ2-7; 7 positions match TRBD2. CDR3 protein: CASSEGPRASGTRGQYF. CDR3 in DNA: TGTGCCAGCAGTGAAGGGCCCCGGGCTAGCGGCACCCGGGGGCAGTACTTC.